Only a few counts were recorded for the clone carrying this TCR beta chain. The entry originates in a study of response to subunit inactivated influenza vaccine. Germline loops: CDR1 SNHLY, CDR2 FYNNEI. Deletions cut 7 bases from V and 3 bases from J, with 13 bases between. This CDR3 comprises 14 residues. MiXCR, run by TCRdb on the RT-PCR reads, gives a single entry per CDR3 protein. The sample has 500,000 to 550,000 distinct CDR3 sequences, 20% to 25% seen once. The sample also formed part of further work on T cells expressing NK-cell markers. That work adds: UMI-tagged 5'RACE template switching yielded the TCR beta cDNA.

The material sequenced was CD4+ T cells sorted from PBMCs, taken less than 13 days after vaccination. The TCR comes from a man aged 50 to 60 who received an inactivated influenza vaccine. V and J are TRBV2 and TRBJ1-5, with a tentative D call TRBD1 (6 bases). As DNA, the CDR3 is TGTGCCAGCACCGACCGGACAGCCAATCAGCCCCAGCATTTT. This encodes CASTDRTANQPQHF.